The next 15 T cell receptor beta chains were all read from a single sample in a study of shared clonotypes between healthy human individuals. TCRdb's copy holds only in-frame clones and misses some; the assay was immunoSEQ multiplex PCR. The sample shows around 2,000,000 clones, 85% to 95% of them seen only once. Cells designated naive CD8 were CD45RO-negative and were positively selected for CCR7, with terminally differentiated effector memory CD45RA+ cells excluded. Specimen: naive CD8+ T cells from PBMCs. The receptors were gathered from a man younger than 35 in good health. Some clones in this sample may be carry-over from other donors' samples.

Of note for this clone: Other DNA sequences in the same sample also yield this CDR3. The chain recombines TRBV7-9 with TRBJ2-7; D perhaps matches TRBD2 (6 bases). The V end was cut by 1 base, the J end by 0 bases, with 10 bases between. Germline CDR1 and CDR2: SEHNR and FQNEAQ (reference sequence). This CDR3 is 15 amino acids long. The CDR3 coding sequence is TGTGCCAGCAGCTTAGGCGGGGCCTACTCCTACGAGCAGTACTTC. This sequence encodes CASSLGGAYSYEQYF. The full variable domain, rest sourced from reference TRBV7-9 and TRBJ2-7, is DTGVSQNPRHKITKRGQNVTFRCDPISEHNRLYWYRQTLGQGPEFLTYFQNEAQLEKSRLLSDRFSAERPKGSFSTLEIQRTEQGDSAMYLCASSLGGAYSYEQYFGPGTRLTVT.

V and J are TRBV7-6 and TRBJ2-1; D is undetermined. The CDR3 has 15 residues. V was cut by 6 bases and J by 4 bases, with 16 bases left in between. Germline V gives CDR1 SGHVS, CDR2 FNYEAQ. CDR3 in DNA: TGTGCCAGCAGTTTTGATGTGGGAAATTACAATGAGCAGTTCTTC. This translates into CASSFDVGNYNEQFF. The full variable domain, completed using reference TRBV7-6 and TRBJ2-1, is GAGVSQSPRYKVTKRGQDVALRCDPISGHVSLYWYRQALGQGPEFLTYFNYEAQQDKSGLPNDRFSAERPEGSISTLTIQRTEQRDSAMYRCASSFDVGNYNEQFFGPGTRLTVL.

This clone was recorded only once. The sample carries other DNA sequences with the same CDR3. The CDR3 loop reads CASSSDRSYEQYF. CDR3 DNA sequence: TGTGCCAGCAGCTCAGACAGGTCCTACGAGCAGTACTTC. This sequence joins TRBV7-6 and TRBJ2-7; maybe TRBD1 (6 bases). The length of the CDR3 is 13 residues. V lost 4 bases and J lost 1, with 8 bases in between. Looked up from germline, CDR1 is SGHVS and CDR2 is FNYEAQ.

This chain connects TRBV9 to TRBJ2-3; 9 bases are shared with TRBD1. This CDR3 is built from 16 residues. Germline lookup yields CDR1 SGDLS and CDR2 YYNGEE. V was clipped by 2 bases and J by 6 bases; unmatched bases: 10. This chain's CDR3 is CASSVTQGAWADTQYF. For the CDR3, the DNA is TGTGCCAGCAGCGTGACACAGGGGGCGTGGGCGGATACGCAGTATTTT.

The chain carries TRBV7-2 and TRBJ1-5; tentatively, D is TRBD1 (5 bases). Germline CDR1 SGHTA, CDR2 FQGNSA. V was trimmed by 1 base and J by 0 bases, leaving 13 bases between them. The CDR3 consists of 17 residues. The CDR3: CASSLELGVSSNQPQHF. The DNA of the CDR3 is TGTGCCAGCAGCTTAGAACTAGGGGTTTCTAGCAATCAGCCCCAGCATTTT.

The rearrangement links TRBV7-9 to TRBJ1-2, with TRBD1 as a possible D gene (5 bases). Trimming pared 2 bases from V and 5 bases from J, leaving 15 bases between. The CDR3 is made up of 15 amino acids. The V gene's germline CDR1 is SEHNR and CDR2 FQNEAQ (reference sequence). CDR3 in DNA: TGTGCCAGCAGCTTAACCTCCGGGACTTCTTATGGCTACACCTTC. Encoded protein: CASSLTSGTSYGYTF.

The sample holds one count of this clone. The chain employs TRBV29-1 and TRBJ1-6; tentative D call: TRBD1 (5 bases). The CDR3 runs 12 residues. Germline loops: CDR1 SQVTM, CDR2 ANQGSEA. V was trimmed by 7 bases and J by 6 bases, leaving 10 bases between them. CDR3 residues: CSAPGPNSPLHF. The DNA of the CDR3 is TGCAGCGCCCCGGGGCCTAATTCACCCCTCCACTTT.

This chain uses TRBV27 with TRBJ2-1; 7 bases align to TRBD2. The germline V gene has CDR1 MNHEY and CDR2 SMNVEV (reference sequence). The length of the CDR3 is 14 residues. Trimming removed 7 bases from V and 4 bases from J; junction bases left unmatched: 7. The CDR3 nucleotides are TGTGCCAGCAATCCTAGCGGCCTATACAATGAGCAGTTCTTC. It encodes CASNPSGLYNEQFF.

This chain joins TRBV4-3 and TRBJ2-7, with D unclear. This CDR3 spans 15 amino acids. Germline V gives CDR1 LGHNA, CDR2 YSLEER. The V end lost 4 bases, the J end lost 4 bases, and 17 bases lay between the germline ends. This CDR3 reads CASSPHGFSSYEQYF. CDR3 DNA: TGCGCCAGCAGCCCCCATGGATTTTCCTCTTACGAGCAGTACTTC.

This sequence joins TRBV29-1 and TRBJ2-7, with D perhaps assigned TRBD1 or TRBD2 (5 bases each). This CDR3 has 11 amino acids. Trimming left V 2 bases short and J 9 bases short, with 11 bases between. Per germline, CDR1 SQVTM and CDR2 ANQGSEA. CDR3 DNA sequence: TGCAGCGTTGAATATGAGGGGCGGCAGTACTTC. It is translated as CSVEYEGRQYF.

The chain links TRBV7-9 to TRBJ2-7; 8 nucleotides align to TRBD2. Trimming took 4 bases from V and 2 from J; bases not matched to a gene: 7. Germline assignment: CDR1 SEHNR and CDR2 FQNEAQ (reference sequence). The CDR3 is 15 residues long. CDR3 in amino acids: CASSSPGGGTYEQYF. Written as DNA, the CDR3 is TGTGCCAGCAGCTCCCCGGGGGGGGGAACCTACGAGCAGTACTTC. The full variable domain, its missing parts supplied by reference TRBV7-9 and TRBJ2-7, is DTGVSQNPRHKITKRGQNVTFRCDPISEHNRLYWYRQTLGQGPEFLTYFQNEAQLEKSRLLSDRFSAERPKGSFSTLEIQRTEQGDSAMYLCASSSPGGGTYEQYFGPGTRLTVT.

The rearrangement links TRBV19 to TRBJ2-1, with 9 nucleotides matching TRBD2. The V gene end was trimmed by 5 bases and the J gene end by 2 bases; junction bases not matched to a gene: 7. The CDR3 runs to 16 residues. The germline gives CDR1 LNHDA, CDR2 SQIVND (reference sequence). CDR3 nucleotides: TGTGCCAGTAGTGCAATAGCGGGAGTGCCCTACAATGAGCAGTTCTTC. Translating it yields CASSAIAGVPYNEQFF. The full variable domain, its missing parts supplied by reference TRBV19 and TRBJ2-1, is DGGITQSPKYLFRKEGQNVTLSCEQNLNHDAMYWYRQDPGQGLRLIYYSQIVNDFQKGDIAEGYSVSREKKESFPLTVTSAQKNPTAFYLCASSAIAGVPYNEQFFGPGTRLTVL.

With regard to this clone: The same CDR3 arises from other DNA sequences in this sample as well. The chain joins TRBV5-4 to TRBJ1-2, with D perhaps matching TRBD1 (5 bases). CDR3 length equals 13 residues. Germline V gene data show CDR1 as SGHNT and CDR2 as YYREEE (reference sequence). The V and J ends lost 3 bases and 2 bases respectively, with 8 bases between them. The CDR3 loop reads CASSSRDNYGYTF. The CDR3 DNA is TGTGCCAGCAGCTCCCGGGACAACTATGGCTACACCTTC. The whole variable domain, filled in from reference TRBV5-4 and TRBJ1-2, reads ETGVTQSPTHLIKTRGQQVTLRCSSQSGHNTVSWYQQALGQGPQFIFQYYREEENGRGNFPPRFSGLQFPNYSSELNVNALELDDSALYLCASSSRDNYGYTFGSGTRLTVV.

This clone turned up a few times. The sample contains more than one DNA sequence encoding this CDR3. This chain uses TRBV18 with TRBJ1-1; D remains ambiguous. The CDR3 extends over 13 amino acids. V gave up 0 bases and J gave up 0 bases, with 2 bases separating them. Germline CDR1 is KGHSH and CDR2 is LQKENI. CDR3 DNA: TGTGCCAGCTCACCACCGTTGAACACTGAAGCTTTCTTT. This encodes CASSPPLNTEAFF.

Of note for this clone: This sample also contains other DNA sequences that code for the same CDR3. This chain links TRBV27 with TRBJ2-5, with D maybe TRBD1 (6 bases). The CDR3 covers 13 residues. Trimming cost V 2 bases and J 4 bases, with 8 bases left between them. From germline, CDR1 is MNHEY and CDR2 SMNVEV (reference sequence). CDR3 amino acids: CASSLGGPETQYF. CDR3 bases: TGTGCCAGCAGTTTAGGGGGCCCAGAGACCCAGTACTTC.